This T cell receptor (beta chain) was profiled in a study of beta chain features in type 1 diabetes. Study overall: Summed over all samples, the examined sorted cells came to some 99 million. Study results and caveats: Across all four CD4+ subsets, people with type 1 diabetes showed modestly shorter TCRB CDR3s.

A sort by CD45RO/CCR7/CD25/CD127/CD95/CD27 yielded CD4+ naive, central memory, regulatory and stem cell-like memory cells. CDR1 is SGHAT, CDR2 FQNNGV, per germline. Trimming left V 5 bases short and J 2 bases short, with 17 bases between. The CDR3 runs to 16 residues. As to this clone: Its specificity is not known.

The whole isolated RNA underwent reverse transcription, so sequencing captured expressed TCRB transcripts. Some 4 million reads were obtained on average from naive, central memory and regulatory T cell samples. Sequencing used immunoSEQ multiplex PCR; TCRdb keeps in-frame clones, though not all of them. Found here are some 220,000 clones, around 9.9% of them singletons; the top ten hold 1% to 1.5%. This chain uses TRBV11-2 with TRBJ2-3, with D possibly TRBD2 on 6 matching bases. Specimen: central memory CD4+ T cells from blood. The source is a man younger than 35 in good health. The CDR3 loop reads CASSRARDFNTDTQYF. CDR3 in DNA: TGTGCCAGCAGCCGCGCCCGGGACTTTAACACAGATACGCAGTATTTT.